The 4 T cell receptor beta chains presented below share a single source sample, sequenced in a study of shared clonotypes between healthy human individuals. Repertoires were generated with immunoSEQ multiplex PCR, while TCRdb's copy carries only in-frame clones and drops some. This table has 550,000 to 850,000 clones, approximately 77% appearing once. The sample was memory CD4+ T cells sorted from blood. Subset: CD45RA-negative fraction. Source of these receptors: a woman in her 30s in good health.

J is TRBJ2-5 and V is TRBV10-3; 9 bases are shared with TRBD1. Germline values: CDR1 ENHRY, CDR2 SYGVKD. V shed 0 bases, J shed 11 bases, and the junction held 13 bases outside the gene matches. The CDR3 extends over 16 amino acids. This chain's CDR3 is CAISESTGQGTWEQYF. The CDR3 nucleotides are TGTGCCATCAGTGAGTCGACGGGACAGGGTACTTGGGAGCAGTACTTC.

A single count supports this clone. This chain joins TRBV28 and TRBJ2-7; TRBD1 agrees at 11 bases. This CDR3 has 16 residues. The junction had 14 bases not matched to a gene; V was cut back by 7 bases and J by 6 bases. Germline values: CDR1 MDHEN, CDR2 SYDVKM. DNA for the CDR3: TGTGCCAGCACCAACCCTATGGGGACAGGGGGAATCGAGCAGTACTTC. Translating gives CASTNPMGTGGIEQYF.

V gene TRBV11-3 combines with J gene TRBJ2-7; D is unresolved. The CDR3 covers 13 residues. Germline V gives CDR1 SGHNT, CDR2 YENEEA. V was cut by 8 bases and J by 3 bases, with 14 bases left in between. The CDR3 is CASDLTRGYEQYF. For the CDR3, the DNA is TGTGCCAGCGACCTAACAAGAGGCTACGAGCAGTACTTC.

This clone occurred a few times. The rearrangement links TRBV29-1 to TRBJ2-7, with 8 bases aligning to TRBD1. The trim removed 6 bases at V and 1 base at J, leaving 2 bases unmatched. CDR1 and CDR2 from the germline V gene are SQVTM and ANQGSEA. The length of the CDR3 is 12 residues. The CDR3 protein is CSVRQGSYEQYF. CDR3 in DNA: TGCAGCGTCCGACAGGGGTCCTACGAGCAGTACTTC.